These 20 T cell receptor beta chains were sequenced from one sample in a study of cytomegalovirus exposure and HLA in healthy donors. TCRdb's table, derived via immunoSEQ multiplex PCR, lists solely in-frame clones and lacks some. The table has over 60,000 clones, 95% seen once; the top ten hold approximately 3.3%. What was sequenced was PBMCs. These receptors originate from a man aged 18 to 29 in good health and CMV-seronegative.

V gene TRBV6-5 combines with J gene TRBJ2-7, with a possible D match to TRBD1 (6 bases). The germline V gene has CDR1 MNHEY and CDR2 SVGAGI. Trimming left V 7 bases short and J 3 bases short, with 13 bases between. This CDR3 comprises 13 residues. DNA of the CDR3: TGTGCCAGCACCCCGGCAGGGGTCTACGAGCAGTACTTC. Its protein is CASTPAGVYEQYF.

V gene TRBV28 combines with J gene TRBJ1-2; D gene uncertain. The V end was cut by 3 bases, the J end by 0 bases, with 11 bases between. The CDR3 loop spans 15 amino acids. Germline V gene sequence: CDR1 MDHEN, CDR2 SYDVKM. CDR3 residues: CASSFPPLANYGYTF. The CDR3 DNA reads as TGTGCCAGCAGTTTTCCCCCTTTAGCTAACTATGGCTACACCTTC.

V and J are TRBV28 and TRBJ2-5, with D uncertain. The V gene lost 2 bases and the J gene lost 9 bases, with 13 bases spanning the gap. CDR3 length: 13 residues. Looked up from germline, CDR1 is MDHEN and CDR2 is SYDVKM. CDR3 nucleotides: TGTGCCAGCAGTTTAATGTCCCTTGAGGCCCAGTACTTC. This translates into CASSLMSLEAQYF.

The V and J genes are TRBV4-1 and TRBJ1-2; 9 nucleotides align to TRBD1. Germline assignment: CDR1 MGHRA and CDR2 YSYEKL. V was clipped by 1 base and J by 2 bases; unmatched bases: 5. The CDR3 has 16 amino acids. CDR3 residues: CASSQALGTGNYGYTF. The CDR3 DNA follows: TGCGCCAGCAGCCAAGCCCTCGGGACAGGGAACTATGGCTACACCTTC.

This chain uses TRBV2 with TRBJ2-1; D remains unclear. V gave up 11 bases and J gave up 0 bases, with 14 bases separating them. Germline CDR1 reads SNHLY; CDR2 reads FYNNEI. CDR3 length: 14 amino acids. The chain's CDR3 is CAATPDSSYNEQFF. In DNA form, the CDR3 reads TGTGCCGCAACTCCCGACTCCTCCTACAATGAGCAGTTCTTC.

This chain joins TRBV30 and TRBJ2-2; D not certain. This CDR3 region has 13 residues. V lost 5 bases and J lost 5, with 12 bases in between. Per the germline V gene, CDR1 is GTSNPN and CDR2 is SVGIG (reference sequence). The DNA of the CDR3 is TGTGCCTGGTCCCCTCAGGTTACCGGGGAGCTGTTTTTT. This codes for CAWSPQVTGELFF.

The chain links TRBV19 to TRBJ1-2, with a tentative D call TRBD1 (6 bases). V gave up 3 bases and J gave up 6 bases, with 14 bases separating them. CDR1 and CDR2 from the germline V gene are LNHDA and SQIVND (reference sequence). This CDR3 comprises 14 residues. In DNA form, the CDR3 reads TGTGCCAGTAGTATGGACAGAGAGAAAGATGGCTACACCTTC. It translates to CASSMDREKDGYTF.

The chain couples TRBV29-1 to TRBJ1-1; D ambiguous. The CDR3 loop spans 16 amino acids. V shed 4 bases and J shed 5 bases, with 23 bases lying between them. Germline V gene data show CDR1 as SQVTM and CDR2 as ANQGSEA. The CDR3 sequence: CSVAQWTSRRRTEAFF. CDR3 bases: TGCAGCGTTGCTCAGTGGACTTCTCGAAGACGGACTGAAGCTTTCTTT.

The chain is built from TRBV9 and TRBJ1-1; 7 nucleotides align to TRBD1. The CDR3 contains 17 residues. Trimming cost V 4 bases and J 3 bases; bases outside gene matches: 15. The germline CDR1 and CDR2 sequences are SGDLS and YYNGEE. The CDR3 spells CASSSGTDFLEDTEAFF. As DNA, the CDR3 is TGTGCCAGCAGCTCTGGGACAGACTTTTTAGAGGACACTGAAGCTTTCTTT.

The chain employs TRBV10-3 and TRBJ1-1; D gene unclear. Trimming stripped 2 bases from V and 8 bases from J, with 6 bases between. Germline loops: CDR1 ENHRY, CDR2 SYGVKD. The CDR3 length is 11 residues. DNA for the CDR3: TGTGCCATCAGTGAGCGGGTAGAAGCTTTCTTT. Amino acid sequence: CAISERVEAFF.

This rearrangement joins TRBV27 to TRBJ1-6; D is perhaps TRBD1 (6 bases). There are 13 residues in the CDR3. The V gene's germline CDR1 is MNHEY and CDR2 SMNVEV (reference sequence). Trimming took 5 bases from V and 9 from J, leaving 11 bases between them. CDR3 in amino acids: CASSDRLTSPLHF. The CDR3 region has the DNA TGTGCCAGCAGTGACAGGTTAACTTCACCCCTCCACTTT.

The rearrangement links TRBV7-2 to TRBJ1-6; D is ambiguous. There are 15 residues in the CDR3. V was shortened by 3 bases and J by 0 bases, with 6 bases between the two germline ends. Germline V gene data show CDR1 as SGHTA and CDR2 as FQGNSA. The CDR3 DNA is TGTGCCAGCAGCTTGGCTAGCTCCTATAATTCACCCCTCCACTTT. Protein: CASSLASSYNSPLHF.

V gene TRBV6-1 combines with J gene TRBJ1-4; D gene unclear. The CDR3 is 14 residues long. Deletions cut 3 bases from V and 5 bases from J, with 10 bases between. Germline lookup yields CDR1 MNHNS and CDR2 SASEGT. CDR3: CASSEPPGNEKLFF. The CDR3 nucleotides read TGTGCCAGCAGTGAGCCCCCCGGGAATGAAAAACTGTTTTTT.

This sequence joins TRBV28 and TRBJ1-3; TRBD1 might be the D (5 bases). The V and J ends lost 6 bases and 8 bases respectively, with 14 bases between them. CDR1 and CDR2 from the germline V gene are MDHEN and SYDVKM. The CDR3 runs 13 residues. CDR3 in DNA: TGTGCCAGCAGCCCGGGGGACTCCTACACCATATATTTT. It specifies CASSPGDSYTIYF.

This sequence joins TRBV15 and TRBJ1-5; no firm D call. Germline lookup yields CDR1 LNHNV and CDR2 YYDKDF (reference sequence). The V gene lost 0 bases and the J gene lost 5 bases, with 11 bases spanning the gap. The CDR3 has 15 residues. CDR3: CATSRDLGSYQPQHF. The CDR3 DNA is TGTGCCACCAGCAGAGATTTGGGCAGCTATCAGCCCCAGCATTTT.

The chain couples TRBV18 to TRBJ2-3, with a weak D call TRBD2 (5 bases). V was shortened by 10 bases and J by 2 bases, with 13 bases between the two germline ends. The CDR3 totals 13 residues. Germline CDR1 KGHSH, CDR2 LQKENI. CDR3 sequence reads: CATMDSNTDTQYF. The CDR3 DNA reads as TGTGCCACCATGGACTCGAACACAGATACGCAGTATTTT.

This chain joins TRBV4-2 and TRBJ1-4; 7 positions match TRBD1. Germline V gives CDR1 LGHNA, CDR2 YNFKEQ. Trimming cost V 4 bases and J 8 bases; bases outside gene matches: 10. This CDR3 is 15 amino acids long. Here the CDR3 reads CASSPKRQGREKLFF. The CDR3, as DNA: TGTGCCAGCAGCCCCAAAAGACAGGGTAGGGAAAAACTGTTTTTT.

This chain links TRBV28 with TRBJ1-4; D gene unclear. Germline V gives CDR1 MDHEN, CDR2 SYDVKM. The CDR3 extends over 13 amino acids. The ends were cut back, 5 bases at V and 6 bases at J, with 10 bases in the middle. CDR3 sequence (DNA): TGTGCCAGCAGTCCGTATTATGATGAAAAACTGTTTTTT. It is translated as CASSPYYDEKLFF.

The chain carries TRBV28 and TRBJ2-1; 7 bases agree with TRBD2. Looked up from germline, CDR1 is MDHEN and CDR2 is SYDVKM. The V segment lost 6 bases and the J segment 1 base; nucleotides outside the gene matches: 6. CDR3 length: 15 residues. The CDR3 region is CASSPLAVSYNEQFF. DNA for the CDR3: TGTGCCAGCAGCCCTCTAGCGGTTTCCTACAATGAGCAGTTCTTC.

The chain has TRBV30 and TRBJ1-2; D is uncertain. This CDR3 comprises 14 residues. Trimming removed 1 base from V and 6 bases from J, with 15 bases in between. In germline, CDR1 is GTSNPN, CDR2 SVGIG (reference sequence). This CDR3 is CAWSGGSRGDGYTF. CDR3 sequence (DNA): TGTGCCTGGAGTGGAGGGAGTCGAGGCGATGGCTACACCTTC.